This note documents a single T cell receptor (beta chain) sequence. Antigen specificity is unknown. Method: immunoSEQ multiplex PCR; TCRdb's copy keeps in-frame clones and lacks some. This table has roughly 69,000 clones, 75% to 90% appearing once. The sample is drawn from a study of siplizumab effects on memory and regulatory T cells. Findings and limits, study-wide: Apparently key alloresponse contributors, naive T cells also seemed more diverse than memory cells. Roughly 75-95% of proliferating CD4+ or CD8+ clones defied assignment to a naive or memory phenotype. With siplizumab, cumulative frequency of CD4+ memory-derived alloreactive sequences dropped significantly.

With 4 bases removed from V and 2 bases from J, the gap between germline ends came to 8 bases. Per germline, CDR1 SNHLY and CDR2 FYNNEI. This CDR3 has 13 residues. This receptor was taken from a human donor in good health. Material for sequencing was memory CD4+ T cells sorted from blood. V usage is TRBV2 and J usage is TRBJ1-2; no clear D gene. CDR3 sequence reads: CASSGRQNYGYTF. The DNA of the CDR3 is TGTGCCAGCAGTGGGCGGCAAAACTATGGCTACACCTTC.